This TCR beta chain was documented in a study of long-term antiretroviral therapy in people with HIV. Whole-study results and caveats: Transplant donor controls retained higher diversity, though diversity increased after ART. The blood, collected between about 2004 and 2017, was possibly taken under older ART regimens. Versus controls, repertoires in people with HIV had narrower CDR3 length ranges.

As for this clone: Its antigen remains unidentified.

Germline V gives CDR1 LGHNA, CDR2 YSLEER. This CDR3 is built from 15 residues. V was cut by 5 bases and J by 4 bases, with 15 bases left in between. Version v3.0 of the immunoSEQ assay was performed at survey level. TCRdb's copy holds only in-frame clones and misses some; the assay was immunoSEQ multiplex PCR. The sample has about 27,000 clones, roughly four fifths seen once. Material: unsorted PBMCs, obtained 2.9 years after starting antiretroviral therapy. The chain recombines TRBV4-3 with TRBJ1-5; possibly TRBD1 for D (6 bases). The TCR originated in a man aged 50-59 years with HIV. The CDR3, as DNA: TGCGCCAGCAGCAAACGACAGGACGGGAATCAGCCCCAGCATTTT. Amino acid sequence: CASSKRQDGNQPQHF.